What follows describes a single TCR beta chain. Its specificity is unknown. The data derive from a study of PD-1 blockade in classical Hodgkin lymphoma. Overall study: Every 2 weeks, patients had 3 mg/kg nivolumab intravenously. General study points: What drove the repertoire differences, possibly disease activity or prior therapy, has not been defined. Patients starting nivolumab less than 1 year after ASCT had lower diversity and were excluded from later analyses.

Described time point: cycle 4 day 1 (C4D1), after less than seven weeks of nivolumab. Exposure to brentuximab vedotin varied, and each patient had relapsed following autologous stem cell transplantation. Thawed PBMCs were the source of CD4+ T cells, purified by magnetic negative selection. CDR1 is LGHNA and CDR2 is YNFKEQ in the germline V gene. The CDR3 has 17 residues. V dropped 1 base and J dropped 4; count of bases not matched to a gene: 1. Repertoires were generated with immunoSEQ multiplex PCR, while TCRdb's copy carries only in-frame clones and drops some. Among roughly 11,000 clones listed, 60% to 80% were seen once.

The TCR originated in a human donor with classical Hodgkin lymphoma. The chain employs TRBV4-2 and TRBJ2-2, with 15 bases identical to TRBD2. The source material was CD4+ T cells from blood, sampled before the fourth cycle of nivolumab. The CDR3 DNA sequence: TGTGCCAGCAGCCAAGGGGGACTAGCGGGAGGCACCGGGGAGCTGTTTTTT. Translating gives CASSQGGLAGGTGELFF.